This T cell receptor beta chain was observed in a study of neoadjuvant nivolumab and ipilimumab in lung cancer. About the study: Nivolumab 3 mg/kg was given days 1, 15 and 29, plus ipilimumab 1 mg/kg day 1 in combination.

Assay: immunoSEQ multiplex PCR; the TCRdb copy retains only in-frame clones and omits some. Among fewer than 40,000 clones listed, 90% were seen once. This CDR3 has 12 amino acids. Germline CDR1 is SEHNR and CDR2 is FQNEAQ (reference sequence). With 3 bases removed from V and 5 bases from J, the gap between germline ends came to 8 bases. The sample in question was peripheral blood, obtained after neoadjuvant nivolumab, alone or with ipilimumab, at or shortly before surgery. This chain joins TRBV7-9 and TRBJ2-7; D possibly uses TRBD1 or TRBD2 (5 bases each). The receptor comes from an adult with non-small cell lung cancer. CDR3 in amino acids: CASSLGVHEQYF. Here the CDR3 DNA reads TGTGCCAGCAGCTTGGGGGTCCACGAGCAGTACTTC.